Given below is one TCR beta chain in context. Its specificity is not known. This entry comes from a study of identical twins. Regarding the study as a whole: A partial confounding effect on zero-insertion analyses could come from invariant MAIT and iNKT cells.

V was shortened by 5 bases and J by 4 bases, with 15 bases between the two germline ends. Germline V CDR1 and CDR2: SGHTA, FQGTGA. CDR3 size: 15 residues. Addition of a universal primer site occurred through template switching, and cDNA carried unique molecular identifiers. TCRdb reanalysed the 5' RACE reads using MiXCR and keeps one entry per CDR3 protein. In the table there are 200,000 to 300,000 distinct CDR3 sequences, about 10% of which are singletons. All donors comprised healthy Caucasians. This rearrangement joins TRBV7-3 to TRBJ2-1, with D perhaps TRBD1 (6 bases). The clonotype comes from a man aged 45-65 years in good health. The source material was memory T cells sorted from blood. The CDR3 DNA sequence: TGTGCCAGCAGCCGACAGGTAGCAGCATACAATGAGCAGTTCTTC. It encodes CASSRQVAAYNEQFF.